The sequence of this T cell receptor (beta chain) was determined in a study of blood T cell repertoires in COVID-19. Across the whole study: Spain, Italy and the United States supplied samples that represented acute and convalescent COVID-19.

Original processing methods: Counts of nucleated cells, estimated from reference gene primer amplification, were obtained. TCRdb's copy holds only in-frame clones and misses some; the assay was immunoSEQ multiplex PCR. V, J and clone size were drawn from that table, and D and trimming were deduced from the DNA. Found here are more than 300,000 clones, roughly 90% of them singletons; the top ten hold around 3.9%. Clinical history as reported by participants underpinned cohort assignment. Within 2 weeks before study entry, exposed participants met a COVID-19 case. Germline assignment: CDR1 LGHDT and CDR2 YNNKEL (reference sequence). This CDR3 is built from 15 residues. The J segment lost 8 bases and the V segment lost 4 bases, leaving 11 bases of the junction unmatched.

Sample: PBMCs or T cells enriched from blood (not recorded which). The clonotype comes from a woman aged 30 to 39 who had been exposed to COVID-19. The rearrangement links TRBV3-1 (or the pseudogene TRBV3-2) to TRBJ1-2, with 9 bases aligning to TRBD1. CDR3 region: CASSRLGTGFRGYTF. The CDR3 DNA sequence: TGTGCCAGCAGCCGTCTCGGGACAGGGTTTCGCGGCTACACCTTC.